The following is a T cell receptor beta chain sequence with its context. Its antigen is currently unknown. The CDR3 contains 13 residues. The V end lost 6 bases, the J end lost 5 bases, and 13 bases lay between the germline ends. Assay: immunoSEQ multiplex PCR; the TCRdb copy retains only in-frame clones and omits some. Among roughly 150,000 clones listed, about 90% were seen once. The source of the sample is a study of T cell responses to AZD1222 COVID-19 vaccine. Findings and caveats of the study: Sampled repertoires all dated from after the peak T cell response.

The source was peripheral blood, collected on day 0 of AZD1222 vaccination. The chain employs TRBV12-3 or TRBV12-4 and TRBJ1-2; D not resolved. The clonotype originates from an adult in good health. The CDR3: CASSSTLLYGYTF. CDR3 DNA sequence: TGTGCCAGCAGCTCGACCCTACTATATGGCTACACCTTC.